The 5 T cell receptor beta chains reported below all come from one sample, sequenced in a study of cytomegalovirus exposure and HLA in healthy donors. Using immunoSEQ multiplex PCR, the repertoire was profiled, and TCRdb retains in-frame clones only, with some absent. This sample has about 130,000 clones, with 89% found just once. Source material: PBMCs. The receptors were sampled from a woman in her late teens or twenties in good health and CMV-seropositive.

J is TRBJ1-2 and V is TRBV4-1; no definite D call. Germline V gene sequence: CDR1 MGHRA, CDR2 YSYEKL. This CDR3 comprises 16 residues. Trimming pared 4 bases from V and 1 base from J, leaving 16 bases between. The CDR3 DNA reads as TGCGCCAGCAGCCCAAACTTCGGGGTCGTTAACTATGGCTACACCTTC. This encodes CASSPNFGVVNYGYTF.

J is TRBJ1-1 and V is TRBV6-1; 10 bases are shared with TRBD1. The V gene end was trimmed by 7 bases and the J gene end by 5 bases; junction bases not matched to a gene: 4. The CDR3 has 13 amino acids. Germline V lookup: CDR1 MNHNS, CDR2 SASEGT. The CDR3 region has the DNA TGTGCCAGCACGAGGACAGGGGGGACTGAAGCTTTCTTT. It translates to CASTRTGGTEAFF.

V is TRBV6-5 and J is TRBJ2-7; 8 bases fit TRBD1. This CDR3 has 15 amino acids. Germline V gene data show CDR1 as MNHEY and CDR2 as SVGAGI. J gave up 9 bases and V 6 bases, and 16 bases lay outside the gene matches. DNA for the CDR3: TGTGCCAGCAGCCCTACCCCGGGACGGGGGACAGGGCAGTACTTC. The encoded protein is CASSPTPGRGTGQYF.

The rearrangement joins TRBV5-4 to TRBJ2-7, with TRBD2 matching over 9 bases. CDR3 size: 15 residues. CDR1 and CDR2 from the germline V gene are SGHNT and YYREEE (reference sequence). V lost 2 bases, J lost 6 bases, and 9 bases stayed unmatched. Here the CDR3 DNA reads TGTGCCAGCAGCTTAGAACCGGGACTAGCAAGCGAGCAGTACTTC. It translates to CASSLEPGLASEQYF.

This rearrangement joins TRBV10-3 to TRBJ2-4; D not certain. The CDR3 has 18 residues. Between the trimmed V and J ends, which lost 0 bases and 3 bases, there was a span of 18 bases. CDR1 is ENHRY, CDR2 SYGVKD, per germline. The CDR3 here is CAISESHLMRLGKNIQYF. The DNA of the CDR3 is TGTGCCATCAGTGAGTCCCACCTGATGCGTCTAGGCAAAAACATTCAGTACTTC.